These T cell receptor beta chains were read from a single sample in a study of blood T cell repertoires in COVID-19. Sequencing was performed with immunoSEQ multiplex PCR; in TCRdb, only in-frame clones are kept and a portion is missing. The data show about 270,000 clones, 85% seen once. The sample comprised peripheral blood. All receptors derive from a woman in her forties or fifties with active or convalescent COVID-19. Each CDR3 is given with its conserved first and last residue. A D gene is named only where the DNA matches it firmly. The size entry is marked missing in some rows and otherwise reads once, few, many or a size class.

>NA|TRBV9|NA|TRBJ1-4
TGTGCCAGCAGCGTAGGTCTGGGGGCTCATGAAAAACTGTTTTTT
CASSVGLGAHEKLFF
>NA|TRBV10-1|NA|TRBJ2-7
TGCGCCAGCCTTACTAGCTGGCCCTACGAGCAGTACTTC
CASLTSWPYEQYF
>NA|TRBV7-9|TRBD2|TRBJ2-3
TGTGCCAGCAGCCGTACCCTAGCGGGAGTTTATAAAGCAGATACGCAGTATTTT
CASSRTLAGVYKADTQYF
>few|TRBV5-1|TRBD2|TRBJ2-2
TGCGCCAGCAGCCGATCTAGCGGGAGGTCGAACACCGGGGAGCTGTTTTTT
CASSRSSGRSNTGELFF
>NA|TRBV28|TRBD1|TRBJ2-6
TGTGCCAGCAGTGCGGACAGGGGGCGAGTACCTGGGGCCAACGTCCTGACTTTC
CASSADRGRVPGANVLTF
>NA|TRBV3-1/TRBV3-2|NA|TRBJ2-2
TGTGCCAGCAGCCACGGCAGCGTACACACCGGGGAGCTGTTTTTT
CASSHGSVHTGELFF
>NA|TRBV5-1|NA|TRBJ2-5
TGCGCCAGCAGCTTAGGGGATACAGGGGAGACCCAGTACTTC
CASSLGDTGETQYF
>NA|TRBV29-1|NA|TRBJ1-1
TGCAGCGCCCGTAGAAGCGGTTTGAACACTGAAGCTTTCTTT
CSARRSGLNTEAFF
>once|TRBV18|NA|TRBJ2-7
TGTGCCAGCTCATCGGTCCTCGGTTGGGCTGGGAGCTCCTACGAGCAGTACTTC
CASSSVLGWAGSSYEQYF
>NA|TRBV7-9|TRBD1|TRBJ2-5
TGTGCCAGCAGCATGGGACAGGGGGGTGGAGAGACCCAGTACTTC
CASSMGQGGGETQYF
>NA|TRBV6-5|NA|TRBJ2-1
TGTGCCAGTTACCCTTCGGGGTTGTCCGATGAGCAGTTCTTC
CASYPSGLSDEQFF
>few|TRBV3-1/TRBV3-2|NA|TRBJ1-5
TGTGCCAGCAGCCAGGAGGCTAGCAATCAGCCCCAGCATTTT
CASSQEASNQPQHF
>once|TRBV28|TRBD2|TRBJ2-7
TGTGCCAGCAGTTACCCAGCGGGGGCCACCTACGAGCAGTACTTC
CASSYPAGATYEQYF
>NA|TRBV11-2|NA|TRBJ2-5
TGTGCCAGCAGCTTAGATCCGGCTAGCTATCAGACCCAGTACTTC
CASSLDPASYQTQYF
>once|TRBV18|NA|TRBJ1-1
TGTGCCAGCTCACGGGGGGAGGGCACTGAAGCTTTCTTT
CASSRGEGTEAFF
>NA|TRBV7-2|TRBD2|TRBJ2-1
TGTGCCAGCACCCCGAACGGACTAGCTCGCAATGAGCAGTTCTTC
CASTPNGLARNEQFF
>once|TRBV5-4|NA|TRBJ1-2
TGTGCCAGCAGCTTGGAGGGGCCAACTCCTTATGGCTACACCTTC
CASSLEGPTPYGYTF
>once|TRBV18|NA|TRBJ1-2
TGTGCCGGCCGGGGGTCGAGTAACTATGGCTACACCTTC
CAGRGSSNYGYTF
>NA|TRBV18|TRBD1|TRBJ1-1
TGTGCCAGCTCACCACCGGGACAGGGGGACACTGAAGCTTTCTTT
CASSPPGQGDTEAFF
>once|TRBV7-9|NA|TRBJ1-2
TGTGCCAGCAGCACGGACGCAGGGGCGGCTGGCTACACCTTC
CASSTDAGAAGYTF
>few|TRBV29-1|TRBD1|TRBJ2-3
TGCAGCGTTGTGACAGGGGGTCATACAGATACGCAGTATTTT
CSVVTGGHTDTQYF
>NA|TRBV5-1|NA|TRBJ1-3
TGCGCCAGCAGCTTGGGGGCCCAGGGCACCATATATTTT
CASSLGAQGTIYF
>NA|TRBV5-1|TRBD2|TRBJ2-3
TGCGCCAGCAGCGTAGGGACTAGCGGGAGACGGACAGATACGCAGTATTTT
CASSVGTSGRRTDTQYF
>NA|TRBV4-2|NA|TRBJ2-7
TGTGCCAGCAGCCAAGAGCGGGGCGAGCAGTACTTC
CASSQERGEQYF
>NA|TRBV4-2|TRBD2|TRBJ2-7
TGTGCCAGCAGCCAAGAAAGGGAGGGTTACGAGCAGTACTTC
CASSQEREGYEQYF
>NA|TRBV4-2|TRBD1|TRBJ1-2
TGTGCCAGCAGCCAAGATTGGGAACAGGGGGCTAACTATGGCTACACCTTC
CASSQDWEQGANYGYTF
>NA|TRBV18|NA|TRBJ1-2
TGTGCCAGCTCACCAAGCGGAGCTGGCGGAGGCTACACCTTC
CASSPSGAGGGYTF
>NA|TRBV11-2|NA|TRBJ1-1
TGTGCCAGCCGGGAAGGGGGGGTCACTGAAGCTTTCTTT
CASREGGVTEAFF
>NA|TRBV28|NA|TRBJ2-3
TGTGCCAGCAGTTTGAGGGGAGGCCGCACAGATACGCAGTATTTT
CASSLRGGRTDTQYF
>once|TRBV6-5|NA|TRBJ1-3
TGTGCCAGCAGTTACAGGGGTATTGGAAACACCATATATTTT
CASSYRGIGNTIYF
>NA|TRBV28|NA|TRBJ1-2
TGTGCCAGCAGTTCGGGATTTGGGAGGGGCTCGTATGGCTACACCTTC
CASSSGFGRGSYGYTF
>NA|TRBV28|TRBD2|TRBJ2-7
TGTGCCAGCAGTGTAGCGGGAGGAAGCTACGAGCAGTACTTC
CASSVAGGSYEQYF
>NA|TRBV7-9|NA|TRBJ1-2
TGTGCCAGCAGCTTAGGCCTAGAGTTTAACTATGGCTACACCTTC
CASSLGLEFNYGYTF
>NA|TRBV6-4|NA|TRBJ2-1
TGTGCCAGCAGTGTCGACGGGAGCTACAATGAGCAGTTCTTC
CASSVDGSYNEQFF
>NA|TRBV5-6|TRBD1|TRBJ1-4
TGTGCCAGCAGCCCCTCGGTCAGGGGGGTGAGGGAAAAACTGTTTTTT
CASSPSVRGVREKLFF
>NA|TRBV2|NA|TRBJ1-5
TGTGCCAGCAGTGAATCAGGGTTTGGCAATCAGCCCCAGCATTTT
CASSESGFGNQPQHF
>NA|TRBV30|NA|TRBJ1-1
TGTGCCTGGAGTGTCCTAGGGCAGGGAGCGGGTAAGGACACTGAAGCTTTCTTT
CAWSVLGQGAGKDTEAFF
>NA|TRBV7-8|TRBD1|TRBJ2-1
TGTGCCAGCAGCATAGACAGGGGGGATGCCTACAATGAGCAGTTCTTC
CASSIDRGDAYNEQFF
>NA|TRBV18|NA|TRBJ2-3
TGTGCCAGCTCAACCAACAGCCCCACAGATACGCAGTATTTT
CASSTNSPTDTQYF
>few|TRBV5-4|NA|TRBJ2-2
TGTGCCAGCAGCTTGGGCCTAACCGGGGAGCTGTTTTTT
CASSLGLTGELFF
>NA|TRBV19|TRBD2|TRBJ2-1
TGTGCCAGTCAACCTAGCGGGACGTACAATGAGCAGTTCTTC
CASQPSGTYNEQFF
>NA|TRBV5-4|NA|TRBJ1-1
TGTGCCAGCAGCATTTCCGCAGGGGACACTGAAGCTTTCTTT
CASSISAGDTEAFF
>once|TRBV5-6|NA|TRBJ1-1
TGTGCCAGCAGCTTTTTCAGTGCCACTGAAGCTTTCTTT
CASSFFSATEAFF
>NA|TRBV3-1/TRBV3-2|NA|TRBJ2-7
TGTGCCAGCAGCCCACGGACTAACTCCTACGAGCAGTACTTC
CASSPRTNSYEQYF
>NA|TRBV19|TRBD1|TRBJ1-5
TGTGCCAGTAGGCGATCCGGGACAGGGGTCAATCAGCCCCAGCATTTT
CASRRSGTGVNQPQHF
>NA|TRBV2|TRBD1|TRBJ1-3
TGTGCCAGCAGCGCCGCAGGGGGCTGGTCGTATTTT
CASSAAGGWSYF
>NA|TRBV20-1|NA|TRBJ2-3
TGCAGTGCTAGTTGGCAAGAGGGGCAGTATTTT
CSASWQEGQYF
>NA|TRBV4-1|TRBD2|TRBJ2-1
TGCGCCAGCAGCCAAGGTAGCGGGACCTACAATGAGCAGTTCTTC
CASSQGSGTYNEQFF
>few|TRBV10-1|NA|TRBJ2-7
TGCGCCAGCACTTACCCCTTTAGGAGTTTCCACGAGCAGTACTTC
CASTYPFRSFHEQYF
>NA|TRBV20-1|NA|TRBJ2-1
TGCAGTGCTAGTCAAGGGGGCAATGAGCAGTTCTTC
CSASQGGNEQFF
>NA|TRBV7-9|NA|TRBJ1-1
TGTGCCTTGGCGACAGGTCCGAACACTGAAGCTTTCTTT
CALATGPNTEAFF
>NA|TRBV7-8|NA|TRBJ1-3
TGTGCCAGCAGCCGCAGGGGAAACACCATATATTTT
CASSRRGNTIYF
>NA|TRBV13|NA|TRBJ2-7
TGTGCCAGCAGCTCCCCACGCGGGCCCTCCTACGAGCAGTACTTC
CASSSPRGPSYEQYF
>NA|TRBV15|TRBD2|TRBJ2-2
TGTGCCACCAGCAGAGGAGGGAGGGCCCCGCACGGGGAGCTGTTTTTT
CATSRGGRAPHGELFF